The 30 T cell receptor beta chains presented below share a single source sample, sequenced in a study of T cells expressing NK-cell markers. After re-calling the 5' RACE reads, TCRdb lists one entry per CDR3 protein, DNA absent. The listing contains over 100,000 distinct CDR3 sequences. The sequencing sample was made of blood T cells: a sorted CD56 or NKG2C T cell subset, CD4+ or CD8+ T cells, or bulk PBMC T cells (not recorded which). The receptors come from a woman aged 18 to 75 in good health.

This chain links TRBV28 with TRBJ1-1. This CDR3 is built from 14 residues. Germline CDR1 MDHEN, CDR2 SYDVKM. The CDR3 loop reads CASSPTLGAGEAFF.

V is TRBV20-1 and J is TRBJ2-7; checking the TCRdb D call of TRBD2 is not possible without DNA. The CDR3 loop spans 13 amino acids. From germline, CDR1 is DFQATT and CDR2 SNEGSKA (reference sequence). The CDR3 protein is CSARASSGREQYF.

The CDR3 protein is CASSPTGGRLEQYF. The chain joins TRBV28 to TRBJ2-7; the D call from TCRdb, TRBD1, cannot be confirmed without DNA. CDR3 length: 14 amino acids. Looked up from germline, CDR1 is MDHEN and CDR2 is SYDVKM.

The genes are TRBV12-3 or TRBV12-4 and TRBJ2-5; the TCRdb D gene call, TRBD2, has no DNA to confirm it. The CDR3 covers 15 residues. This CDR3 is CASSPGPELVTTQYF.

The rearrangement uses TRBV4-3 and TRBJ2-7; checking the TCRdb D call of TRBD1 is not possible without DNA. The CDR3 length is 15 residues. Per germline, CDR1 LGHNA and CDR2 YSLEER. The CDR3 sequence is CASSQDLNGAREQYF.

The chain combines TRBV4-1 with TRBJ2-6. Germline CDR1 and CDR2: MGHRA and YSYEKL. The CDR3 runs 15 residues. This CDR3 is CASSQVYAEANVLTF.

The gene calls are TRBV9 and TRBJ2-1; TCRdb lists TRBD2, though no DNA is available to test this call. This CDR3 contains 13 residues. Germline values: CDR1 SGDLS, CDR2 YYNGEE. CDR3 loop: CASSVGTSGEQFF. Using reference TRBV9 and TRBJ2-1 for the parts outside the CDR3, the full variable domain is DSGVTQTPKHLITATGQRVTLRCSPRSGDLSVYWYQQSLDQGLQFLIQYYNGEERAKGNILERFSAQQFPDLHSELNLSSLELGDSALYFCASSVGTSGEQFFGPGTRLTVL.

The chain combines TRBV5-4 with TRBJ1-2. Germline V gene sequence: CDR1 SGHNT, CDR2 YYREEE (reference sequence). There are 12 residues in the CDR3. CDR3 in amino acids: CASSLDGHGYTF.

J is TRBJ2-4 and V is TRBV11-1; TCRdb reports TRBD2, a call that lacks DNA to check it against. Germline CDR1 SGHAT, CDR2 FQDESV (reference sequence). The CDR3 contains 20 residues. The CDR3 sequence is CASSYPLAAGNSLVENIQYF.

The rearrangement uses TRBV12-3 or TRBV12-4 and TRBJ1-2; with no DNA, the TCRdb D assignment of TRBD1 cannot be verified. The CDR3 is 13 amino acids. This chain's CDR3 is CASAPGQDYGYTF.

J is TRBJ1-2 and V is TRBV9; TCRdb outputs TRBD1, but without DNA this stays unchecked. The germline CDR1 and CDR2 sequences are SGDLS and YYNGEE. This CDR3 has 14 amino acids. CDR3 protein: CASSAYRDSYGYTF.

The chain recombines TRBV7-9 with TRBJ2-1; there is no DNA to check the TCRdb D call of TRBD2. Germline V gene data show CDR1 as SEHNR and CDR2 as FQNEAQ (reference sequence). The CDR3 extends over 15 amino acids. CDR3 region: CASTSLQRGYNEQFF.

The J gene is TRBJ2-5, the V gene TRBV5-4; the TCRdb D gene call, TRBD1, has no DNA to confirm it. This CDR3 has 12 amino acids. Germline V gives CDR1 SGHNT, CDR2 YYREEE (reference sequence). The CDR3 is CASSQGEETQYF.

The chain employs TRBV24-1 and TRBJ2-7; as DNA is missing, the TRBD1 call by TCRdb cannot be tested. CDR1 and CDR2 (germline): KGHDR, SFDVKD. The CDR3 is 12 amino acids. CDR3 amino acids: CATSPGGIEQYF.

V usage is TRBV19 and J usage is TRBJ1-5. This CDR3 has 16 residues. CDR1 LNHDA and CDR2 SQIVND come from the germline V gene (reference sequence). CDR3 sequence: CASSIMVGMSNQPQHF.

The chain joins TRBV13 to TRBJ2-2; TCRdb's D gene call, TRBD2, goes unchecked for lack of DNA. This CDR3 comprises 16 residues. From germline, CDR1 is PRHDT and CDR2 FYEKMQ (reference sequence). The chain's CDR3 is CASSGLAGPNTGELFF. Combining the CDR3 with reference TRBV13 and TRBJ2-2 gives the whole variable domain AAGVIQSPRHLIKEKRETATLKCYPIPRHDTVYWYQQGPGQDPQFLISFYEKMQSDKGSIPDRFSAQQFSDYHSELNMSSLELGDSALYFCASSGLAGPNTGELFFGEGSRLTVL.

This chain uses TRBV5-1 with TRBJ2-1; TCRdb returns TRBD2, unconfirmable since there is no DNA. The CDR3 contains 16 residues. In germline, CDR1 is SGHRS, CDR2 YFSETQ. The CDR3: CASSLEAGDSYNEQFF.

V and J are TRBV7-2 and TRBJ2-7. CDR1 SGHTA and CDR2 FQGNSA come from the germline V gene. This CDR3 has 14 amino acids. The CDR3 protein is CASSFPEAIYEQYF.

The chain couples TRBV7-2 to TRBJ2-3; the TRBD2 assignment by TCRdb is unverifiable without DNA. The germline CDR1 and CDR2 sequences are SGHTA and FQGNSA. This CDR3 is built from 13 residues. CDR3 protein: CASSSMRADTQYF.

The chain has TRBV28 and TRBJ2-7; the D call from TCRdb, TRBD1, cannot be confirmed without DNA. The CDR3 has 14 residues. The germline V gene encodes CDR1 MDHEN and CDR2 SYDVKM. The CDR3 region is CASSPRQGHYEQYF.

This chain connects TRBV7-8 to TRBJ2-1; absent DNA, TCRdb's TRBD1 call cannot be checked. This CDR3 contains 15 residues. Germline CDR1 SGHVS, CDR2 FQNEAQ. This CDR3 is CASSLVHRVGNEQFF.

V is TRBV20-1 and J is TRBJ2-2. CDR3 length equals 12 residues. Germline values: CDR1 DFQATT, CDR2 SNEGSKA (reference sequence). This chain's CDR3 is CSASDRTGELFF.

The rearrangement links TRBV5-6 to TRBJ1-1. The CDR3 has 15 amino acids. The V gene's germline CDR1 is SGHDT and CDR2 YYEEEE. The CDR3 is CASSLEAGWNTEAFF.

The V call is TRBV20-1, the J call TRBJ2-7; the D call from TCRdb, TRBD1, cannot be confirmed without DNA. Germline V gene data show CDR1 as DFQATT and CDR2 as SNEGSKA (reference sequence). CDR3 size: 13 residues. The CDR3 here is CSVVDRTLGEQYF.

The chain joins TRBV27 to TRBJ2-6. The CDR3 covers 14 residues. Germline-derived CDR1 and CDR2 are MNHEY and SMNVEV (reference sequence). CDR3 loop: CASSLGSGANVLTF.

The chain couples TRBV9 to TRBJ2-1. The CDR3 sequence is 14 residues long. The germline V gene has CDR1 SGDLS and CDR2 YYNGEE. This chain's CDR3 is CASSVGSGHNEQFF.

The rearrangement joins TRBV5-6 to TRBJ2-5; there is no DNA to check the TCRdb D call of TRBD1. The CDR3 is made up of 17 amino acids. Germline V lookup: CDR1 SGHDT, CDR2 YYEEEE. CDR3 sequence: CASSLAVWAGIQETQYF.

This chain joins TRBV7-2 and TRBJ2-3; the TRBD2 assignment by TCRdb is unverifiable without DNA. Germline CDR1 and CDR2: SGHTA and FQGNSA. The CDR3 runs 16 residues. The chain's CDR3 is CASSWKPAGAWDTQYF.

This chain links TRBV4-1 with TRBJ2-1; the D gene TCRdb calls, TRBD2, cannot be checked with no DNA. CDR3 length equals 16 residues. Germline-derived CDR1 and CDR2 are MGHRA and YSYEKL. The CDR3: CASSQLAGVSYNEQFF.

This chain connects TRBV5-5 to TRBJ2-1; lacking DNA, the TRBD1 call made by TCRdb goes unchecked. Germline CDR1 and CDR2: SGHKS and YYEKEE (reference sequence). The CDR3 is 14 residues long. CDR3 region: CASSTTGTSNEQFF.